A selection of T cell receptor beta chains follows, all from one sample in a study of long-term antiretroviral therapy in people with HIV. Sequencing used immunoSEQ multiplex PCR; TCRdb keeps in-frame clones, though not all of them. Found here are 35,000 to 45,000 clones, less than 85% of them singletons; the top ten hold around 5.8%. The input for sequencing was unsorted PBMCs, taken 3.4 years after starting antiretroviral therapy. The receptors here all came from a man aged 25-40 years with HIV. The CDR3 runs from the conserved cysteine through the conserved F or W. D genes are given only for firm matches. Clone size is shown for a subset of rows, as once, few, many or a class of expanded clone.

CDR3nt: TGTGCCACCAGCAGTCCGGGACTAGCCAAAAACATTCAGTACTTC
CDR3aa: CATSSPGLAKNIQYF
d_gene: .
len: 15
j_gene: TRBJ2-4
v_gene: TRBV15
abundance: .

CDR3nt: TGTGCCAGCAGTTTTGGCGGGTCGAGCAATCAGCCCCAGCATTTT
CDR3aa: CASSFGGSSNQPQHF
d_gene: .
len: 15
j_gene: TRBJ1-5
v_gene: TRBV27
abundance: .

CDR3nt: TGTGCCAGCACCTGGACAGCACGGAACACTGAAGCTTTCTTT
CDR3aa: CASTWTARNTEAFF
d_gene: .
len: 14
j_gene: TRBJ1-1
v_gene: TRBV5-6
abundance: .

CDR3nt: TGTGCCAGCAGCGTAGTCCCTAGCGGGAGGGGCACAGATACGCAGTATTTT
CDR3aa: CASSVVPSGRGTDTQYF
d_gene: TRBD2
len: 17
j_gene: TRBJ2-3
v_gene: TRBV9
abundance: .

CDR3nt: TGTGCCAGCAGCCTGGGGGGGAGCAATCAGCCCCAGCATTTT
CDR3aa: CASSLGGSNQPQHF
d_gene: .
len: 14
j_gene: TRBJ1-5
v_gene: TRBV2
abundance: .

CDR3nt: TGTGCCAGCAGTCTCGGGACAGGGGGCGCGAACTATGGCTACACCTTC
CDR3aa: CASSLGTGGANYGYTF
d_gene: TRBD1
len: 16
j_gene: TRBJ1-2
v_gene: TRBV27
abundance: .

CDR3nt: TGTGCCAGCAGCCTACTTGGACACACCGGGGAGCTGTTTTTT
CDR3aa: CASSLLGHTGELFF
d_gene: .
len: 14
j_gene: TRBJ2-2
v_gene: TRBV27
abundance: .

CDR3nt: TGTGCCAGCAGCCCAGGACAGGGGGTTCCCTACGAGCAGTACTTC
CDR3aa: CASSPGQGVPYEQYF
d_gene: TRBD1
len: 15
j_gene: TRBJ2-7
v_gene: TRBV13
abundance: .

CDR3nt: TGTGCCAGCAGTTTATACGGCCCGGGAGCAACTAATGAAAAACTGTTTTTT
CDR3aa: CASSLYGPGATNEKLFF
d_gene: .
len: 17
j_gene: TRBJ1-4
v_gene: TRBV28
abundance: once

CDR3nt: TGTGCCAGCAGCGTAGGAGGGAGGACAGATACGCAGTATTTT
CDR3aa: CASSVGGRTDTQYF
d_gene: .
len: 14
j_gene: TRBJ2-3
v_gene: TRBV9
abundance: .